The rows below give T cell receptor beta chains drawn from one sample of a study of T cells after posttransplantation cyclophosphamide. Assay: immunoSEQ multiplex PCR; the TCRdb copy retains only in-frame clones and omits some. In the table there are about 53,000 clones, around 84% of which are singletons. Source material: PBMCs. The receptors shown here come from a man in his thirties or forties with a blood cancer, CMV-positive, and with a related stem cell donor. Each CDR3 is given with its conserved first and last residue. Fields, in order: V gene, J gene, CDR3 protein.

v_gene: TRBV19; j_gene: TRBJ1-1; CDR3aa: CATSTGGLPSTEAFF
v_gene: TRBV18; j_gene: TRBJ1-1; CDR3aa: CASSGVTNTEAFF
v_gene: TRBV19; j_gene: TRBJ2-2; CDR3aa: CASSPLPLLTGPHINTGELFF
v_gene: TRBV10-2; j_gene: TRBJ2-7; CDR3aa: CASYPPSGGYEQYF
v_gene: TRBV28; j_gene: TRBJ2-7; CDR3aa: CASSRTGGYYEQYF
v_gene: TRBV5-6; j_gene: TRBJ2-1; CDR3aa: CASSRDRGRIYNEQFF
v_gene: TRBV6-5; j_gene: TRBJ2-5; CDR3aa: CASSYSSRRETQYF
v_gene: TRBV18; j_gene: TRBJ2-7; CDR3aa: CASSPTGGSYEQYF
v_gene: TRBV28; j_gene: TRBJ1-4; CDR3aa: CASSFGGAAEKLFF
v_gene: TRBV7-9; j_gene: TRBJ2-7; CDR3aa: CASGDSGAGGEQYF
v_gene: TRBV18; j_gene: TRBJ2-1; CDR3aa: CASSPYSGIGNDEQFF
v_gene: TRBV11-3; j_gene: TRBJ2-4; CDR3aa: CASSFLTKNIQYF
v_gene: TRBV29-1; j_gene: TRBJ2-7; CDR3aa: CSVEGRRTGGSYEQYF
v_gene: TRBV25-1; j_gene: TRBJ2-2; CDR3aa: CASRDTTTGGGTGELFF
v_gene: TRBV5-4; j_gene: TRBJ2-3; CDR3aa: CASKDRASTDTQYF
v_gene: TRBV7-9; j_gene: TRBJ2-7; CDR3aa: CASSPGTSLAYEQYF
v_gene: TRBV7-2; j_gene: TRBJ2-6; CDR3aa: CASSLGTGSTGANVLTF
v_gene: TRBV7-6; j_gene: TRBJ2-1; CDR3aa: CASSARTGGSYNEQFF
v_gene: TRBV6-5; j_gene: NA; CDR3aa: CASSYSAGVYEQYF
v_gene: TRBV20-1; j_gene: TRBJ2-7; CDR3aa: CSAQSPGEQYF
v_gene: TRBV6-6; j_gene: TRBJ2-7; CDR3aa: CASSWREPYEQYF
v_gene: TRBV14; j_gene: TRBJ2-5; CDR3aa: CASSPFQETQYF
v_gene: TRBV13; j_gene: TRBJ2-3; CDR3aa: CASSPSPGGQYF
v_gene: TRBV19; j_gene: TRBJ1-5; CDR3aa: CASIWTKEPQHF
v_gene: TRBV4-2; j_gene: TRBJ2-2; CDR3aa: CASSQESLGGPIGELFF
v_gene: TRBV9; j_gene: TRBJ2-7; CDR3aa: CASSVGGLSYEQYF
v_gene: TRBV11-2; j_gene: TRBJ1-3; CDR3aa: CASSLDRVTGNTIYF
v_gene: TRBV6-5; j_gene: TRBJ1-5; CDR3aa: CASSLDRTGVQPQHF
v_gene: TRBV19; j_gene: TRBJ1-5; CDR3aa: CASSIGGQQPQHF
v_gene: TRBV7-9; j_gene: TRBJ2-1; CDR3aa: CASSFWTDNEQFF
v_gene: TRBV29-1; j_gene: TRBJ2-7; CDR3aa: CSVEGSPPYEQYF
v_gene: TRBV30; j_gene: TRBJ2-6; CDR3aa: CAWALGGSGANVLTF
v_gene: TRBV28; j_gene: TRBJ2-7; CDR3aa: CASTPSRTGGIEQYF
v_gene: TRBV13; j_gene: TRBJ2-7; CDR3aa: CASSLLAYEQYF
v_gene: TRBV7-2; j_gene: TRBJ1-5; CDR3aa: CASSSTGASNQPQHF
v_gene: TRBV9; j_gene: TRBJ1-1; CDR3aa: CASSGRDMMKAFF
v_gene: TRBV29-1; j_gene: TRBJ2-1; CDR3aa: CSVEYLAGNEQFF
v_gene: TRBV29-1; j_gene: TRBJ2-3; CDR3aa: CSVRRSQGGEDTQYF
v_gene: TRBV9; j_gene: TRBJ1-3; CDR3aa: CASSAGTVSGNTIYF
v_gene: TRBV30; j_gene: TRBJ2-3; CDR3aa: CAWSVRGPDTQYF
v_gene: TRBV6-5; j_gene: TRBJ1-4; CDR3aa: CASSYSGGDSEKLFF
v_gene: TRBV27; j_gene: TRBJ2-3; CDR3aa: CASSLLLAGTLRPDTQYF
v_gene: TRBV10-3; j_gene: TRBJ2-7; CDR3aa: CAISVYRSAYEQYF
v_gene: TRBV4-3; j_gene: TRBJ2-3; CDR3aa: CASSDGGGTDTQYF
v_gene: TRBV11-1; j_gene: TRBJ1-5; CDR3aa: CASSLGVGGNQPQHF
v_gene: TRBV7-3; j_gene: TRBJ1-2; CDR3aa: CASSLSRHDGYTF
v_gene: TRBV5-1; j_gene: TRBJ2-7; CDR3aa: CASSPAPGKYEQYF
v_gene: TRBV6-1; j_gene: TRBJ2-7; CDR3aa: CASSVSESSYEQYF
v_gene: TRBV5-4; j_gene: TRBJ2-7; CDR3aa: CASSPRTSGKSEQYF
v_gene: TRBV7-3; j_gene: TRBJ2-1; CDR3aa: CASSLGRLAGNNEQFF
v_gene: TRBV2; j_gene: TRBJ1-3; CDR3aa: CASSERPGAGNTIYF
v_gene: TRBV18; j_gene: TRBJ2-7; CDR3aa: CASSPGQASYEQYF
v_gene: TRBV5-1; j_gene: TRBJ2-7; CDR3aa: CASRNPGLAKHEQYF
v_gene: TRBV4-2; j_gene: TRBJ2-7; CDR3aa: CASSQGQGSEQYF
v_gene: TRBV11-3; j_gene: TRBJ2-3; CDR3aa: CASSLAGQGRGTQYF
v_gene: TRBV18; j_gene: TRBJ2-7; CDR3aa: CASSPPGLAGAYEQYF
v_gene: TRBV6-5; j_gene: TRBJ1-1; CDR3aa: CASSYQSGTGGTEAFF
v_gene: TRBV5-6; j_gene: TRBJ1-4; CDR3aa: CASSWGQGEKLFF